These 10 T cell receptor beta chains were sequenced from one sample in a study of blood T cell repertoires in COVID-19. Sequenced by immunoSEQ multiplex PCR; TCRdb stores in-frame clones only, minus some. The table includes roughly 39,000 clones, approximately 94% detected once. Specimen: peripheral blood. Receptors originate from a human donor with active COVID-19. The donor label of this sample is uncertain.

V usage is TRBV2 and J usage is TRBJ1-2; the match to TRBD1 covers 7 bases. The trim removed 8 bases at V and 0 bases at J, leaving 12 bases unmatched. There are 16 residues in the CDR3. The V gene's germline CDR1 is SNHLY and CDR2 FYNNEI. The CDR3 spells CASDRSTGKANYGYTF. The CDR3 DNA sequence: TGTGCCAGCGATCGGTCGACAGGGAAAGCTAACTATGGCTACACCTTC.

The chain recombines TRBV4-3 with TRBJ2-1, with D possibly being TRBD2 (6 bases). Trimming pared 0 bases from V and 3 bases from J, leaving 24 bases between. Germline assignment: CDR1 LGHNA and CDR2 YSLEER. The CDR3 is 20 amino acids. DNA of the CDR3: TGCGCCAGCAGCCAAGATGTAATAAGTCATCTCGCGGGGAACTACAATGAGCAGTTCTTC. It is translated as CASSQDVISHLAGNYNEQFF.

The J gene is TRBJ1-4, the V gene TRBV4-1, with TRBD1 matching 8 bases. Per the germline V gene, CDR1 is MGHRA and CDR2 is YSYEKL. CDR3 size: 15 residues. Trimming cost V 1 base and J 6 bases; bases outside gene matches: 4. The chain's CDR3 is CASSQVRGRDEKLFF. The CDR3 DNA is TGCGCCAGCAGCCAAGTCAGGGGGCGCGATGAAAAACTGTTTTTT.

This chain uses TRBV3-1 (or the pseudogene TRBV3-2) with TRBJ1-1, with D unclear. Germline values: CDR1 LGHDT, CDR2 YNNKEL (reference sequence). The CDR3 loop spans 12 amino acids. The V and J ends lost 2 bases and 5 bases respectively, with 6 bases between them. The chain's CDR3 is CASSQLRTEAFF. CDR3 DNA sequence: TGTGCCAGCAGCCAACTCCGGACTGAAGCTTTCTTT.

The chain has TRBV19 and TRBJ2-2; the D gene is possibly TRBD1 (6 bases). The CDR3 runs 15 residues. The germline V gene encodes CDR1 LNHDA and CDR2 SQIVND (reference sequence). V was shortened by 5 bases and J by 3 bases, with 13 bases between the two germline ends. The CDR3 region is CASSVAGVHTGELFF. Written as DNA, the CDR3 is TGTGCCAGTAGTGTCGCAGGGGTCCACACCGGGGAGCTGTTTTTT. The full variable domain, in which reference TRBV19 and TRBJ2-2 provide the parts outside the CDR3, is DGGITQSPKYLFRKEGQNVTLSCEQNLNHDAMYWYRQDPGQGLRLIYYSQIVNDFQKGDIAEGYSVSREKKESFPLTVTSAQKNPTAFYLCASSVAGVHTGELFFGEGSRLTVL.

The chain is built from TRBV19 and TRBJ2-7; D remains ambiguous. From germline, CDR1 is LNHDA and CDR2 SQIVND (reference sequence). The V end lost 0 bases, the J end lost 2 bases, and 11 bases lay between the germline ends. The CDR3 runs to 15 residues. The CDR3 coding sequence is TGTGCCAGTAGTATAGATCTTTTCGGTACCTACGAGCAGTACTTC. Translated: CASSIDLFGTYEQYF.

The chain has TRBV7-6 and TRBJ2-7, with D perhaps matching TRBD2 (5 bases). Germline values: CDR1 SGHVS, CDR2 FNYEAQ. This CDR3 spans 15 amino acids. Trimming left V 3 bases short and J 5 bases short, with 17 bases between. Here the CDR3 reads CASSFRGRAVDEQYF. The CDR3 nucleotides are TGTGCCAGCAGCTTCCGGGGTCGCGCAGTCGACGAGCAGTACTTC.

This chain links TRBV7-9 with TRBJ2-2; TRBD2 matches at 10 bases. The CDR3 runs 17 residues. CDR1 and CDR2 from the germline V gene are SEHNR and FQNEAQ (reference sequence). Trimming took 6 bases from V and 4 from J; bases not matched to a gene: 11. CDR3 sequence reads: CASRHILAGEITGELFF. The CDR3 DNA reads as TGTGCCAGCAGACACATTCTAGCGGGGGAGATCACCGGGGAGCTGTTTTTT.

The chain uses TRBV10-2 and TRBJ2-3; TRBD2 matches at 9 bases. Germline-derived CDR1 and CDR2 are WSHSY and SAAADI. CDR3 size: 14 residues. With 6 bases clipped from V and 1 base from J, the junction kept 2 bases outside the gene matches. The CDR3 protein is CASRIAGGTDTQYF. CDR3 DNA: TGCGCCAGCAGAATAGCGGGGGGCACAGATACGCAGTATTTT.

V usage is TRBV19 and J usage is TRBJ1-5; maybe TRBD1 (6 bases). Per the germline V gene, CDR1 is LNHDA and CDR2 is SQIVND (reference sequence). V lost 3 bases and J lost 0, with 12 bases in between. This CDR3 is 16 amino acids long. CDR3 loop: CASSIEGVRSNQPQHF. CDR3 DNA sequence: TGTGCCAGTAGTATTGAGGGGGTTCGTAGCAATCAGCCCCAGCATTTT.